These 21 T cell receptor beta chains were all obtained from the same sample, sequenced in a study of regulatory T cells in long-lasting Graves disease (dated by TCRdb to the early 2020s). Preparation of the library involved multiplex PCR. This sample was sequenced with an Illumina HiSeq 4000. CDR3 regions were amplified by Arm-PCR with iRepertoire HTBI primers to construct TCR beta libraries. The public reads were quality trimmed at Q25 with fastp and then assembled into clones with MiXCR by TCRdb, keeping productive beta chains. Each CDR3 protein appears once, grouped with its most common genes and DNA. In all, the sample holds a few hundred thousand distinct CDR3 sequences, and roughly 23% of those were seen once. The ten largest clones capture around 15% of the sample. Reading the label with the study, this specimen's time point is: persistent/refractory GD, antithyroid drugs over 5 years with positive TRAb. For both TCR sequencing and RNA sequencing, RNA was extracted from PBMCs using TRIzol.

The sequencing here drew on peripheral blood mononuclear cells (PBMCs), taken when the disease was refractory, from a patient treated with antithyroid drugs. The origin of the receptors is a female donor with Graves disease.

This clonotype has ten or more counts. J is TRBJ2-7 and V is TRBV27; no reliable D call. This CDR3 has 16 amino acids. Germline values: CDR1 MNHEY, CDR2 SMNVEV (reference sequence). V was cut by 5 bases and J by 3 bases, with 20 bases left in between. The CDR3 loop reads CASSPTAGRALYEQYF. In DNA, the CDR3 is TGTGCCAGCAGTCCCACGGCAGGACGCGCCCTCTACGAGCAGTACTTC.

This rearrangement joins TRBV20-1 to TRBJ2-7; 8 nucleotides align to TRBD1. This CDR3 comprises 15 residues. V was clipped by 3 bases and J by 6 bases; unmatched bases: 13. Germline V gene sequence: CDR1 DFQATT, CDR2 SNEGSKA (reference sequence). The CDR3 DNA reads TGCAGTGCTAGGGACGTAGCACAGGGGGTGATCGAGCAGTACTTC. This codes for CSARDVAQGVIEQYF.

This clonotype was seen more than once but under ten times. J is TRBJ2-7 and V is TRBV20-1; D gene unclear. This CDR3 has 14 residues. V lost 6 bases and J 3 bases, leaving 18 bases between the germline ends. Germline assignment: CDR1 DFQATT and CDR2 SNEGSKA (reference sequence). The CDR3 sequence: CSAGRTSQYYEQYF. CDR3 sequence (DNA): TGCAGTGCCGGCCGAACGTCACAGTACTACGAGCAGTACTTC.

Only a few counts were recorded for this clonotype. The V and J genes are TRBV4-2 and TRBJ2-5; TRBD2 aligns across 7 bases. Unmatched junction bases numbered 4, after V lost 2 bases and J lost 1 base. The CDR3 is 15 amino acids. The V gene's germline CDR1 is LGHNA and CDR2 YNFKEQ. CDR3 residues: CASSQTGGLQETQYF. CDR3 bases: TGTGCCAGCAGCCAAACGGGAGGCCTCCAAGAGACCCAGTACTTC.

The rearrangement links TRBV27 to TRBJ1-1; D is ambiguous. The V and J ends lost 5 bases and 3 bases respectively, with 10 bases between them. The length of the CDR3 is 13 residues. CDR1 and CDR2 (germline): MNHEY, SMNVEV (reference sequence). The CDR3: CASSRGEYTEAFF. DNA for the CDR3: TGTGCCAGCAGTCGCGGAGAATACACTGAAGCTTTCTTT.

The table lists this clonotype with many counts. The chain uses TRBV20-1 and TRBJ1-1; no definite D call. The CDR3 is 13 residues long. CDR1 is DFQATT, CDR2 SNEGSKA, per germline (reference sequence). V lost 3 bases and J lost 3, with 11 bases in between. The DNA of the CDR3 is TGCAGTGCTAGGTGGCCTGAGGACACTGAAGCTTTCTTT. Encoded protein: CSARWPEDTEAFF.

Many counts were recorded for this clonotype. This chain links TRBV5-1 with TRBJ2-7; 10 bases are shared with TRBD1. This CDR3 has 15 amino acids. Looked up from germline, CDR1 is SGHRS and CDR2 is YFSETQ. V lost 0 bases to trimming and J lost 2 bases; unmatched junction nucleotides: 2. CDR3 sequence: CASSLDGQGAYEQYF. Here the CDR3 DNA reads TGCGCCAGCAGCTTGGATGGACAGGGGGCCTACGAGCAGTACTTC.

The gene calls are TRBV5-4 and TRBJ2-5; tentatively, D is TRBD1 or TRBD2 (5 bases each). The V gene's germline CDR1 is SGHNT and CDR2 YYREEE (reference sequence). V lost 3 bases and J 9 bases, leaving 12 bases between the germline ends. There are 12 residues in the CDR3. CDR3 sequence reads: CASSSEGDAQYF. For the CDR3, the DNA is TGTGCCAGCAGCTCCGAAGGGGACGCCCAGTACTTC.

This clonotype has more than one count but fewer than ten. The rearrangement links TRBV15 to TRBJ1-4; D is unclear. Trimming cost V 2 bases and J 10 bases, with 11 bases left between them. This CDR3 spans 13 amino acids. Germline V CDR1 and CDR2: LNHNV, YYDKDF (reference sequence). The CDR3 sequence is CATSRLLGRKLFF. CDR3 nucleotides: TGTGCCACCAGCAGATTGCTGGGCCGAAAACTGTTTTTT.

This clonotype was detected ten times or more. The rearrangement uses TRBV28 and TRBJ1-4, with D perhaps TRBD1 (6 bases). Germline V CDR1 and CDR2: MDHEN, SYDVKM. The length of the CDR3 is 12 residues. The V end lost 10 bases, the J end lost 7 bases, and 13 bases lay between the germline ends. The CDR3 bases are TGTGCCATAAGCAGGGGAGGTGAAAAACTGTTTTTT. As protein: CAISRGGEKLFF. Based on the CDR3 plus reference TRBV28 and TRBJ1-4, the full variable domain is DVKVTQSSRYLVKRTGEKVFLECVQDMDHENMFWYRQDPGLGLRLIYFSYDVKMKEKGDIPEGYSVSREKKERFSLILESASTNQTSMYLCAISRGGEKLFFGSGTQLSVL.

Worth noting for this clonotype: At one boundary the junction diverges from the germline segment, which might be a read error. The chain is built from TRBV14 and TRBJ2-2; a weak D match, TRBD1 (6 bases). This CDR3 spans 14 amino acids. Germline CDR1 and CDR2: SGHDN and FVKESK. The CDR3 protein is CASSMGHLTGELSF. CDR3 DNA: TGTGCCAGCAGTATGGGACACCTCACCGGGGAGCTGTCTTTT.

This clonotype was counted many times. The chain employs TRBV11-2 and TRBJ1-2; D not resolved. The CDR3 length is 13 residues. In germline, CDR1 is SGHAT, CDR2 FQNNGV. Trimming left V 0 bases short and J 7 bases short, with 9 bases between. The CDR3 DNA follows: TGTGCCAGCAGCTTAGAATCCGGGAGTGGCTACACCTTC. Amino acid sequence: CASSLESGSGYTF.

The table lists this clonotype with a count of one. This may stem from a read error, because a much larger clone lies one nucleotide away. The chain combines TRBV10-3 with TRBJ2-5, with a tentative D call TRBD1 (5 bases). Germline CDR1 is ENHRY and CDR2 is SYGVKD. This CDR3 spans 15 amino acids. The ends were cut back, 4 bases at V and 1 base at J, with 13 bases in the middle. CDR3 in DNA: TGTGCCATCAGTGTTAGACAGATCACCCAAGAGACCCAGTACTTC. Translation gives CAISVRQITQETQYF.

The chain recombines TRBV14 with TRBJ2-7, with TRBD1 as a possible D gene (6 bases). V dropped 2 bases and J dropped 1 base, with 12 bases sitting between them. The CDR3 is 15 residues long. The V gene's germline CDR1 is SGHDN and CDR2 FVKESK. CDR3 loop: CASSQRDTDSYEQYF. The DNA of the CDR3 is TGTGCCAGCAGCCAACGGGACACAGATTCCTACGAGCAGTACTTC.

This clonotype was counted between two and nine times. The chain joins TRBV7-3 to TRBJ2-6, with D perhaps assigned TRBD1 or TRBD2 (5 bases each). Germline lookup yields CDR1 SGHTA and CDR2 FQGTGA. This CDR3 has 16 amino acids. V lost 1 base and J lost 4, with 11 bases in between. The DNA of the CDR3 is TGTGCCAGCAGCTTAAGTTCAGGGAGCGGGGCCAACGTCCTGACTTTC. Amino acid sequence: CASSLSSGSGANVLTF. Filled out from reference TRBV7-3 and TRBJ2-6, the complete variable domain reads GAGVSQTPSNKVTEKGKYVELRCDPISGHTALYWYRQSLGQGPEFLIYFQGTGAADDSGLPNDRFFAVRPEGSVSTLKIQRTERGDSAVYLCASSLSSGSGANVLTFGAGSRLTVL.

The CDR3, as DNA: TGTGCCAGCTCGAACCCGACAGATACGCAGTATTTT. Translation: CASSNPTDTQYF. The rearrangement links TRBV28 to TRBJ2-3; D ambiguous. The CDR3 is 12 amino acids. CDR1 and CDR2 from the germline V gene are MDHEN and SYDVKM. V lost 8 bases to trimming and J lost 3 bases, with 9 bases between them.

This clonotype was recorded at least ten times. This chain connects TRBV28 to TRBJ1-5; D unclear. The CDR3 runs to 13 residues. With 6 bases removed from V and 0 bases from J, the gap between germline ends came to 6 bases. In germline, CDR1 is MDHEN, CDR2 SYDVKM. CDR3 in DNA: TGTGCCAGCAGCTTAGATAGCAATCAGCCCCAGCATTTT. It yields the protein CASSLDSNQPQHF. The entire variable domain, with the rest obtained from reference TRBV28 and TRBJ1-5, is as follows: DVKVTQSSRYLVKRTGEKVFLECVQDMDHENMFWYRQDPGLGLRLIYFSYDVKMKEKGDIPEGYSVSREKKERFSLILESASTNQTSMYLCASSLDSNQPQHFGDGTRLSIL.

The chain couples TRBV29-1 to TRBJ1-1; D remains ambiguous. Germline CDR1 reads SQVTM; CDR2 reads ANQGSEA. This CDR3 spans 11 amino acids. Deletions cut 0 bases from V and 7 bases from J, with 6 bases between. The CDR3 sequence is CSVEETLEAFF. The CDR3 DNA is TGCAGCGTTGAAGAGACACTTGAAGCTTTCTTT.

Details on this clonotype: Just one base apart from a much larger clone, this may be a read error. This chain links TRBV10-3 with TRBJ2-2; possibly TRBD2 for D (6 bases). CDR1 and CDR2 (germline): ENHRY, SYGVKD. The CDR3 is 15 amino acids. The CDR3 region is CAISEGGADTGGLFF. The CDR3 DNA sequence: TGTGCCATCAGTGAGGGAGGGGCCGACACCGGGGGGCTGTTTTTT.

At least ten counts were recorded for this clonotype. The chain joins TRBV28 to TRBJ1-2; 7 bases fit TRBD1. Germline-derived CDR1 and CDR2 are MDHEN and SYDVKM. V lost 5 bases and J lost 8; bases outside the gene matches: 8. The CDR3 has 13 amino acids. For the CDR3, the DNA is TGTGCCAGCAGTGTACAGGGGCGCTGGGGCTACACCTTC. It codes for CASSVQGRWGYTF.

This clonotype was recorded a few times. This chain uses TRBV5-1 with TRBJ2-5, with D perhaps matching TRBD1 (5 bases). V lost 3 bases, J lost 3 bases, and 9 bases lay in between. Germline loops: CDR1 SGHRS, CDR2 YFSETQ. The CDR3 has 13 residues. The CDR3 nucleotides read TGCGCCAGCAGCTCGGAAGGGGAAGAGACCCAGTACTTC. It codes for CASSSEGEETQYF.